The text below deals with one TCR beta chain. Using immunoSEQ multiplex PCR, the repertoire was profiled, and TCRdb retains in-frame clones only, with some absent. The sample lists 70,000 or so clones, approximately 90% occurring once. The data belong to a study of blood T cell repertoires in COVID-19. Whole-study context: PBMCs, B-cell-depleted T cells, or T cells provided the cDNA or gDNA that made up the material.

Unmatched junction bases numbered 6, after V lost 3 bases and J lost 4 bases. The germline V gene has CDR1 SGHKS and CDR2 YYEKEE (reference sequence). The CDR3 sequence is 14 residues long. Sequenced sample: peripheral blood. The TCR originated in a man in his sixties with acute or convalescent COVID-19. The J gene is TRBJ2-7, the V gene TRBV5-5; 8 bases map to TRBD1. The CDR3 DNA reads as TGTGCCAGCAGCTCGGACAGGGCCGGGTACGAGCAGTACTTC. Its translation: CASSSDRAGYEQYF. Full variable domain (remainder filled in from reference TRBV5-5 and TRBJ2-7): DAGVTQSPTHLIKTRGQQVTLRCSPISGHKSVSWYQQVLGQGPQFIFQYYEKEERGRGNFPDRFSARQFPNYSSELNVNALLLGDSALYLCASSSDRAGYEQYFGPGTRLTVT.